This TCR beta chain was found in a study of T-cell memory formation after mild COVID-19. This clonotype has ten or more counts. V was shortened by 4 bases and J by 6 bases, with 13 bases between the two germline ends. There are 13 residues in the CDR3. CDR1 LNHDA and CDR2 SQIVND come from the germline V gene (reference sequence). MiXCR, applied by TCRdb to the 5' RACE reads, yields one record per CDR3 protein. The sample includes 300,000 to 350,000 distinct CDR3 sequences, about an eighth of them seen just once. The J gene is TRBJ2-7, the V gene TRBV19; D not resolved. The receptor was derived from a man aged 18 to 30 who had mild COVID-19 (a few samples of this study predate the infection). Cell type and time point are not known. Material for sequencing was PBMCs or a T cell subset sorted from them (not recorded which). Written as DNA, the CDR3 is TGTGCCAGTAGTACCACAGTGGCTACCGAGCAGTACTTC. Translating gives CASSTTVATEQYF.